This is a list of T cell receptor beta chains from one sample in a study of molecular identifiers for immune sequencing clone quantification. TCRdb reanalysed the PCR reads using MiXCR and keeps one entry per CDR3 protein. The table includes some 97,000 distinct CDR3 sequences, roughly 24% detected once. The specimen sequenced was naive CD8+ T cells from blood, with Jurkat cell RNA spiked in. The source of these receptors is a human donor in good health. Some libraries in this study had Jurkat cell RNA spiked in. Both conserved end residues are part of each CDR3. A D gene is named only where the DNA matches it firmly. Expanded clones get a size class; other rows say once, few or many, or leave the size out.

TRBV27,TRBJ2-7,many,.,14,TGTGCCAGCAGTCCCCGGCCGGACAGCTACGAGCAGTACTTC,CASSPRPDSYEQYF
TRBV23-1,TRBJ2-3,many,TRBD1,15,TGCGCCAGCAGTCCGAAGGACAGGGATCGAGATACGCAGTATTTT,CASSPKDRDRDTQYF
TRBV3-1,TRBJ2-3,many,TRBD2,16,TGTGCCAGCAGCCAAGGGAGACATGGCGGACTAGCTACGCAGTATTTT,CASSQGRHGGLATQYF
TRBV5-4,TRBJ2-3,many,.,16,TGTGCCAGCAGCTTGGCCCTTGGAGTCGGCACAGATACGCAGTATTTT,CASSLALGVGTDTQYF
TRBV4-3,TRBJ2-7,once,.,13,TGCGCCAGCAGCCAAGATGCGGAGTACGAGCAGTACTTC,CASSQDAEYEQYF
TRBV4-1,TRBJ2-5,.,TRBD2,16,TGCGCCAGCAGCCAACGACTAGCGGGGGGGCCAGAGACCCAGTACTTC,CASSQRLAGGPETQYF
TRBV13,TRBJ2-3,many,TRBD2,16,TGTGCCAGCAGCTTACGGGCTAGCGGGGGTACAGATACGCAGTATTTT,CASSLRASGGTDTQYF
TRBV29-1,TRBJ1-2,many,.,11,TGCAGCGCTTCAGGGGACTATGGCTACACCTTC,CSASGDYGYTF
TRBV20-1,TRBJ2-7,few,.,15,TGCAGTGCTAGAGAGCTAGCGACGAGCTCCTACGAGCAGTACTTC,CSARELATSSYEQYF
TRBV5-1,TRBJ2-5,.,.,14,TGCGCCCGCAGCTTCCTAAACAAGAAAGAAACCCAGTACTTC,CARSFLNKKETQYF
TRBV6-1,TRBJ2-3,many,.,16,TGTGCCAGCAGTGAAGTGAGTAGCGCCTACACAGATACGCAGTATTTT,CASSEVSSAYTDTQYF
TRBV19,TRBJ2-1,few,.,13,TGTGCCAGTAGTGCGGACGGTTACAATGAGCAGTTCTTC,CASSADGYNEQFF
TRBV2,TRBJ1-2,few,.,14,TGTGCCACCGAATCTCCCGAGAGTCTACAAGGCTACACCTTC,CATESPESLQGYTF
TRBV19,TRBJ2-7,.,TRBD2,14,TGTGCCTGTAGTATTGGGGGGGGTCAGAACGAGCAGTACTTC,CACSIGGGQNEQYF
TRBV6-1,TRBJ1-1,.,.,16,TGTGCCAGCAGTGAAGCGGAGATTGGGGGGCTTTATGAAGCTTTCTTT,CASSEAEIGGLYEAFF
TRBV28,TRBJ2-7,many,TRBD2,13,TGTGCCAGCAGTTTAGCGGGAGTAAGGGAGCAGTACTTC,CASSLAGVREQYF
TRBV6-2/TRBV6-3,TRBJ1-5,few,.,13,TGTGCCAGCGCTCAACCTCCCGATCAGCCCCAGCATTTT,CASAQPPDQPQHF
TRBV7-2,TRBJ2-7,many,.,14,TGTGCCAGCAGCCCGGACAGAAAGTTCTACGAGCAGTACTTC,CASSPDRKFYEQYF
TRBV12-3/TRBV12-4,TRBJ2-1,many,.,13,TGTGCCAGCAGTTTAAGACTTTACAATGAGCAGTTCTTC,CASSLRLYNEQFF
TRBV27,TRBJ2-7,many,.,16,TGTGCCAGCAGTCCATCTGGCGGCCAAATTACATACGAGCAGTACTTC,CASSPSGGQITYEQYF
TRBV5-6,TRBJ1-5,.,.,19,TGTGCCAGCAGCTTGTTCATCGGGTTACAGGGAGCGAGCGATCAGCCCCGGCATTTT,CASSLFIGLQGASDQPRHF
TRBV3-1,TRBJ2-3,.,TRBD2,17,TGTGCCAGCAGCCACGACCTGGCGGGAGTCTCAACAGATACGCAGTATTTT,CASSHDLAGVSTDTQYF
TRBV4-1,TRBJ2-3,many,TRBD2,15,TGCGCCAGCAGCCAAGGTCCAACTAGCGGGGACCTGGACAAATTT,CASSQGPTSGDLDKF
TRBV27,TRBJ2-2,many,.,14,TGTGCCAGCAGTTTATCATCCGGGACCGGGGAGCTGTTTTTT,CASSLSSGTGELFF
TRBV14,TRBJ1-2,.,.,16,TGTGCCAGCAGCCCTCGGGACCTAACCGCGGGCTATGGCTACACCTTC,CASSPRDLTAGYGYTF
TRBV7-8,TRBJ1-1,many,TRBD1,16,TGTGCCAGCAGCCCAACAGGGGGCGGTTGGAACACTGAAGCTTTCTTT,CASSPTGGGWNTEAFF
TRBV7-9,TRBJ1-1,few,.,15,TGTGCCAGCAGCGAGTCGGGGGGCGCGGGGACTGAAGCTTTCTTT,CASSESGGAGTEAFF
TRBV29-1,TRBJ1-2,.,.,14,TGCAGCGTTGGTAGCAGGACGGGCATCTATGGCTACACCTTC,CSVGSRTGIYGYTF
TRBV12-3/TRBV12-4,TRBJ2-3,many,TRBD1,16,TGTGCCAGCAGTTTAGGTGACAGGGGTAATACAGATACGCAGTATTTT,CASSLGDRGNTDTQYF
TRBV3-1,TRBJ2-4,many,.,17,TGTGCCAGCAGCTTGGGGGTCGGAAATCTAGCCAAAAACATTCAGTACTTC,CASSLGVGNLAKNIQYF
TRBV7-8,TRBJ2-1,.,.,13,TGTGCCAGCAGCTTTGGCGGCTACAATGAGAAGTTCTTC,CASSFGGYNEKFF
TRBV19,TRBJ2-3,many,.,13,TGTGCCAGTAGTACGGCCCCCACAGATACGCAGTATTTT,CASSTAPTDTQYF
TRBV5-4,TRBJ2-3,many,.,19,TGTGCCAGCAGCTTAGGTGGCCAGGGAAAATGGAGGTACACAGATACGCAGTATTTT,CASSLGGQGKWRYTDTQYF
TRBV19,TRBJ2-3,.,.,16,TGTGCCAGTAGTGTGACAGGGGAGGGCGTGAAGGATACGCAGTATTTT,CASSVTGEGVKDTQYF
TRBV7-9,TRBJ1-5,many,TRBD1,15,TGTGCCAGCAGCCGCACGGGACAGAACAATCAGCCCCAGCATTTT,CASSRTGQNNQPQHF
TRBV3-1,TRBJ1-4,many,.,17,TGTGCCAGCAGTCACGGGCGTGGTCGGGGGTCGGTCGAAAAACTGTTTTTT,CASSHGRGRGSVEKLFF
TRBV7-2,TRBJ2-5,many,.,15,TGTGCCAGCAGCTTAGGAAGCAAGTACCAAGAGACCCAGTACTTC,CASSLGSKYQETQYF
TRBV4-1,TRBJ2-7,.,.,16,TGCGCGGGGCCGCCAACCGGGACCCCCGTGCTCCGCGAGCAGTACTTC,CAGPPTGTPVLREQYF
TRBV20-1,TRBJ1-1,many,.,14,TGCAGTGCTAGAGATAGGACGGCGAACACTGAAGCTTTCTTT,CSARDRTANTEAFF
TRBV9,TRBJ2-3,many,.,13,TGTGCCAGCAGCGTAGGGGCAGCAGATACGCAGTATTTT,CASSVGAADTQYF
TRBV5-6,TRBJ2-1,few,TRBD1,17,TGTGCCAGCAGCCGCCCCCTGGACAGGGCCACCTACAATGAGCAGTTCTTC,CASSRPLDRATYNEQFF
TRBV19,TRBJ2-5,.,.,16,TGTGCCAGTAGTATAGACGGCTACCCCATCCAAGAGACCCAGTACTTC,CASSIDGYPIQETQYF
TRBV6-2/TRBV6-3,TRBJ2-3,many,TRBD2,15,TGTGCCAGCAGCCTGCTAGCGGGGAACACAGATACGCAGTATTTT,CASSLLAGNTDTQYF
TRBV4-3,TRBJ1-5,.,.,13,TGCGCCAGCAGCCAGTCCCAGGGTCAGCCCCAGCATTTT,CASSQSQGQPQHF
TRBV7-9,TRBJ2-1,.,TRBD2,17,TGTGCCAGCAGCTTACCCCTTGGGAGGGTGGGCGGCAATGAGCAGTTCTTC,CASSLPLGRVGGNEQFF
TRBV11-2,TRBJ2-1,.,.,17,TGCGCCAGCAGCCATAGGACGGAATCGTGCTCCTACAATGAGCAGTTCTTC,CASSHRTESCSYNEQFF
TRBV24-1,TRBJ2-2,many,.,15,TGTGCCACCAGTGATAATGACGTTTACGGCGGGGAGCTGTTTTTT,CATSDNDVYGGELFF
TRBV13,TRBJ2-6,.,TRBD1,19,TGTGCCAGCAGCTTAGAGGTGGGACAGGGGCTAGTTGGGGCCAACGTCCTGACTTTC,CASSLEVGQGLVGANVLTF
TRBV6-6,TRBJ1-6,many,.,16,TGTGCCAGCAGTTCCCTGGGGGGCGCCGGGGATTCACCCCTCCACTTT,CASSSLGGAGDSPLHF
TRBV4-1,TRBJ2-3,many,.,15,TGCGCCAGCAGCCAGACGCTCCCCCAGTCAGATACGCAGTATTTT,CASSQTLPQSDTQYF
TRBV9,TRBJ2-2,many,TRBD2,19,TGTGCCAGCAGCGTAGCTCCAGAGACGGTAGCGGGAAACACCGGGGAGCTGTTTTTT,CASSVAPETVAGNTGELFF
TRBV6-2/TRBV6-3,TRBJ1-5,many,TRBD1,17,TGTGCCAGCAGTTACTCGAGTTTGACAGGGAGCAATCAGCCCCAGCATTTT,CASSYSSLTGSNQPQHF
TRBV5-1,TRBJ2-1,few,TRBD1,16,TGCGCCAGCAGCTTGACGGGACAGGGGATCTACAATGAGCAGTTCTTC,CASSLTGQGIYNEQFF
TRBV21-1,TRBJ1-3,many,.,14,TGTGCCAGCAGCCAGGGGGGGTCCGGAAACACCATATATTTT,CASSQGGSGNTIYF